The 22 T cell receptor beta chains listed next were all sequenced from one sample in a study of early T cells in non-severe SARS-CoV-2 infection. TCRdb fed the 5' RACE reads into MiXCR, producing one record per CDR3 protein. The sample carries more than 85,000 distinct CDR3 sequences, roughly 17% recorded once. Material: whole blood. Receptor source: an adult who was a healthcare worker with PCR-confirmed SARS-CoV-2 infection or an uninfected control (not recorded which).

This clonotype was seen a few times. The chain is built from TRBV6-5 and TRBJ2-3, with D hard to call. Germline CDR1 is MNHEY and CDR2 is SVGAGI. The V end lost 5 bases, the J end lost 3 bases, and 15 bases lay between the germline ends. This CDR3 has 15 amino acids. CDR3 amino acids: CASSPNGIRTDTQYF. CDR3 bases: TGTGCCAGCAGTCCCAATGGTATTCGGACAGATACGCAGTATTTT.

V and J are TRBV9 and TRBJ1-4; perhaps TRBD1 as D (5 bases). Trimming cost V 4 bases and J 8 bases, with 12 bases left between them. The germline gives CDR1 SGDLS, CDR2 YYNGEE. The CDR3 is 13 residues long. The CDR3 DNA reads as TGTGCCAGCAGCCCGGGACGGGAAGAAAAACTGTTTTTT. Its protein product is CASSPGREEKLFF.

In this sample, this clonotype turned up a few times. This chain connects TRBV7-6 to TRBJ1-1; TRBD1 aligns across 7 bases. Per the germline V gene, CDR1 is SGHVS and CDR2 is FNYEAQ. After removal of 5 bases from V and 6 bases from J, the junction contained 12 bases not matched to a gene. This CDR3 region has 15 residues. The CDR3 protein is CASSLNWGQGAEAFF. As DNA, the CDR3 is TGTGCCAGCAGCCTCAATTGGGGGCAGGGGGCTGAAGCTTTCTTT.

This chain connects TRBV7-9 to TRBJ2-1; D remains unclear. V was cut by 4 bases and J by 10 bases, with 11 bases left in between. The germline CDR1 and CDR2 sequences are SEHNR and FQNEAQ (reference sequence). The CDR3 length is 12 residues. The CDR3, as DNA: TGTGCCAGCAGCTCGCCCCTGACAGAGCAGTTCTTC. The encoded protein is CASSSPLTEQFF.

The chain has TRBV6-1 and TRBJ2-1; no reliable D call. This CDR3 is built from 14 residues. Trimming shortened V by 0 bases and J by 9 bases, and 12 bases separated the two germline ends. The germline CDR1 and CDR2 sequences are MNHNS and SASEGT. The CDR3 sequence: CASSEAGPPSEQFF. DNA for the CDR3: TGTGCCAGCAGTGAAGCTGGACCCCCTAGTGAGCAGTTCTTC.

In this sample, this clonotype turned up a few times. The chain joins TRBV29-1 to TRBJ1-1, with a weak D call TRBD1 (6 bases). Trimming pared 5 bases from V and 4 bases from J, leaving 11 bases between. There are 12 residues in the CDR3. From germline, CDR1 is SQVTM and CDR2 ANQGSEA. The CDR3 coding sequence is TGCAGCGTTTCACAGGGTTCCACTGAAGCTTTCTTT. It translates to CSVSQGSTEAFF.

This sequence joins TRBV30 and TRBJ2-7; 13 nucleotides line up with TRBD2. Germline CDR1 and CDR2: GTSNPN and SVGIG (reference sequence). V lost 2 bases, J lost 4 bases, and 8 bases stayed unmatched. This CDR3 is built from 16 residues. CDR3 sequence (DNA): TGTGCCTGGAGTTCCCGGACTAGCGGGAGTTTTTACGAGCAGTACTTC. Protein product: CAWSSRTSGSFYEQYF.

This chain connects TRBV19 to TRBJ1-2; D remains unclear. V was cut by 6 bases and J by 8 bases, with 19 bases left in between. From germline, CDR1 is LNHDA and CDR2 SQIVND (reference sequence). The CDR3 is 14 residues long. CDR3 residues: CASRTGEGINGYTF. Written as DNA, the CDR3 is TGTGCCAGTAGGACCGGCGAGGGAATAAACGGCTACACCTTC.

This chain links TRBV6-5 with TRBJ2-7, with D tentatively TRBD1 (6 bases). V was pared by 2 bases and J by 2 bases, with 7 bases between. The CDR3 sequence is 13 residues long. Germline V lookup: CDR1 MNHEY, CDR2 SVGAGI. The CDR3 is CASSYGDTYEQYF. Here the CDR3 DNA reads TGTGCCAGCAGTTACGGGGACACCTACGAGCAGTACTTC.

This clonotype was counted a few times. The genes are TRBV24-1 and TRBJ2-5, with 10 bases fitting TRBD1. The CDR3 length is 18 residues. From germline, CDR1 is KGHDR and CDR2 SFDVKD. V trimming: 3 bases; J trimming: 5 bases; junction bases outside the gene matches: 14. CDR3: CATSDRSGTGARWETQYF. CDR3 DNA: TGTGCCACCAGTGATCGATCCGGGACAGGGGCGCGATGGGAGACCCAGTACTTC.

This clonotype came up many times. The V call is TRBV5-4, the J call TRBJ1-2, with TRBD1 matching 7 bases. The length of the CDR3 is 18 residues. Germline loops: CDR1 SGHNT, CDR2 YYREEE (reference sequence). V dropped 4 bases and J dropped 2; count of bases not matched to a gene: 17. The CDR3 here is CASSPSGGTAILNYGYTF. CDR3 nucleotides: TGTGCCAGCAGCCCTTCGGGGGGGACAGCGATCTTAAACTATGGCTACACCTTC.

This clonotype showed up just a few times. A read error may account for a junction end that differs from germline. The chain carries TRBV13 and TRBJ2-7; 8 bases agree with TRBD1. Germline CDR1 reads PRHDT; CDR2 reads FYEKMQ (reference sequence). The CDR3 runs to 14 residues. The CDR3 bases are TGTGCCAGCAGCTCCAGGACAGGGTCCTCCGAGCAGTACTTC. This encodes CASSSRTGSSEQYF.

This clonotype was observed at least ten times. The V call is TRBV4-2, the J call TRBJ2-1, with 7 bases matching TRBD1. With 5 bases clipped from V and 5 bases from J, the junction kept 12 bases outside the gene matches. CDR3 length equals 16 residues. In germline, CDR1 is LGHNA, CDR2 YNFKEQ. The CDR3 protein is CASSSQSGQTNNEQFF. The DNA of the CDR3 is TGTGCCAGCAGCTCACAATCGGGACAGACCAACAATGAGCAGTTCTTC.

This clonotype was observed a few times. This chain joins TRBV6-5 and TRBJ2-5, with D possibly TRBD2 on 5 matching bases. Per germline, CDR1 MNHEY and CDR2 SVGAGI. CDR3 length: 15 amino acids. Trimming took 0 bases from V and 3 from J, leaving 11 bases between them. The CDR3 DNA is TGTGCCAGCAGTTACTCGAGGGCCAGTAAAGAGACCCAGTACTTC. Translated, it gives CASSYSRASKETQYF.

The chain uses TRBV6-1 and TRBJ1-1; D is unresolved. CDR1 and CDR2 from the germline V gene are MNHNS and SASEGT. This CDR3 comprises 16 residues. The V end lost 2 bases, the J end lost 1 base, and 14 bases lay between the germline ends. CDR3 DNA sequence: TGTGCCAGCAGTGAAAGGGCAGCAAACCGGAACACTGAAGCTTTCTTT. Translation: CASSERAANRNTEAFF.

This clonotype was counted a few times. The chain carries TRBV11-2 and TRBJ2-2, with a weak D call TRBD1 (6 bases). The CDR3 runs to 15 residues. Trimming cost V 5 bases and J 0 bases, with 10 bases left between them. In germline, CDR1 is SGHAT, CDR2 FQNNGV. The CDR3 here is CASSLWTANTGELFF. CDR3 coding DNA: TGTGCCAGCAGCCTCTGGACAGCGAACACCGGGGAGCTGTTTTTT.

This clonotype has more than one count but fewer than ten. CDR3 region: CSARALGGSFYNEQFF. The CDR3 DNA reads as TGCAGTGCTAGAGCTCTGGGGGGGAGCTTCTACAATGAGCAGTTCTTC. The chain carries TRBV20-1 and TRBJ2-1; 7 bases are a match to TRBD2. The V segment lost 1 base and the J segment 3 bases; nucleotides outside the gene matches: 9. The germline gives CDR1 DFQATT, CDR2 SNEGSKA (reference sequence). The CDR3 spans 16 residues.

This clonotype was seen only a few times. CDR3 amino acids: CASRPIQGSETQYF. CDR3 nucleotides: TGTGCCAGCAGACCCATCCAGGGATCGGAGACCCAGTACTTC. The chain employs TRBV11-2 and TRBJ2-5; a possible D gene is TRBD1 (5 bases). The V and J ends lost 6 bases and 5 bases respectively, with 16 bases between them. The V gene's germline CDR1 is SGHAT and CDR2 FQNNGV. The CDR3 is 14 amino acids.

The chain joins TRBV7-9 to TRBJ2-1; 10 bases match TRBD2. J was trimmed by 3 bases and V by 5 bases; bases with no gene match: 7. CDR1 is SEHNR, CDR2 FQNEAQ, per germline (reference sequence). This CDR3 has 16 amino acids. The CDR3 sequence is CASSGNLAGDYNEQFF. The CDR3 bases are TGTGCCAGCAGCGGGAACCTAGCGGGAGACTACAATGAGCAGTTCTTC.

The rearrangement links TRBV7-9 to TRBJ2-7, with D unclear. Trimming pared 4 bases from V and 0 bases from J, leaving 13 bases between. The CDR3 is 15 residues long. Germline CDR1 is SEHNR and CDR2 is FQNEAQ (reference sequence). CDR3 amino acids: CASSSLQTTSYEQYF. The CDR3 DNA reads TGTGCCAGCAGCTCACTACAGACAACCTCCTACGAGCAGTACTTC.

This clonotype was seen more than once but under ten times. The CDR3 here is CASSSPGGTDTQYF. The DNA for the CDR3 is TGTGCCAGCAGTTCCCCAGGGGGCACAGATACGCAGTATTTT. The chain has TRBV28 and TRBJ2-3, with D possibly being TRBD1 (6 bases). Germline CDR1 MDHEN, CDR2 SYDVKM. Trimming stripped 4 bases from V and 1 base from J, with 9 bases between. CDR3 length: 14 residues.

This clonotype was found once. The V call is TRBV20-1, the J call TRBJ2-5; D ambiguous. The germline gives CDR1 DFQATT, CDR2 SNEGSKA (reference sequence). This CDR3 is built from 11 residues. Trimming took off 6 bases at V and 8 bases at J, with 13 bases between the two ends. Here the CDR3 reads CSAEILFTQYF. In DNA, the CDR3 is TGCAGTGCCGAAATCCTTTTTACCCAGTACTTC.